The rows below give T cell receptor beta chains drawn from one sample of a study of blood T cell repertoires in COVID-19. Libraries were prepared by immunoSEQ multiplex PCR; TCRdb keeps only in-frame clonotypes and omits some of them. This sample has roughly 250,000 clones, with 75% to 90% found just once. Source material: peripheral blood. These TCRs come from a woman between 40 and 50 years old with acute or convalescent COVID-19. CDR3s include the opening cysteine and the closing phenylalanine or tryptophan. D genes are given only for firm matches. Only part of the rows carry a size: once, few, many, or a class if the clone is expanded.

TRBV6-1,NA,NA,TRBJ2-5,CASSDGIGRGLLAQETQYF,TGTGCCAGCAGTGACGGTATCGGCAGGGGCCTCTTGGCCCAAGAGACCCAGTACTTC
TRBV3-1/TRBV3-2,few,NA,TRBJ1-6,CASSHREESSPLHF,TGTGCCAGCAGCCACAGGGAGGAGAGTTCACCCCTCCACTTT
TRBV5-1,NA,TRBD2,TRBJ2-2,CASSLMTSGGPNTGELFF,TGCGCCAGCAGCCTTATGACTAGCGGGGGCCCTAACACCGGGGAGCTGTTTTTT
TRBV29-1,NA,TRBD1,TRBJ1-1,CSASRDRESQAFF,TGCAGCGCAAGCCGGGACAGGGAGTCCCAAGCTTTCTTT
TRBV5-4,NA,NA,TRBJ1-2,CASSLSGDYGYTF,TGTGCCAGCAGCTTGTCCGGGGACTATGGCTACACCTTC
TRBV6-5,NA,NA,TRBJ1-1,CASSQGDRKAFF,TGTGCCAGCAGCCAGGGTGATCGAAAAGCTTTCTTT
TRBV7-9,NA,NA,TRBJ1-1,CASSTTGGAEAFF,TGTGCCAGCAGCACCACGGGGGGGGCTGAAGCTTTCTTT
TRBV18,NA,TRBD1,TRBJ2-2,CASSPGQGNTGELFF,TGTGCCAGCTCACCGGGACAGGGCAACACCGGGGAGCTGTTTTTT
TRBV5-6,NA,NA,TRBJ1-2,CASSPDWRGGYGYTF,TGTGCCAGCAGCCCTGATTGGAGGGGTGGCTATGGCTACACCTTC
TRBV30,NA,NA,TRBJ1-1,CAQRQRSDTEAFF,TGTGCCCAGAGACAGAGGTCGGACACTGAAGCTTTCTTT
TRBV11-2,NA,NA,TRBJ2-3,CASSLGGPTLSTDTQYF,TGTGCCAGCAGCTTAGGGGGGCCGACACTGAGCACAGATACGCAGTATTTT
TRBV2,NA,TRBD2,TRBJ2-2,CASRVGTSGNTGELFF,TGTGCCAGCAGGGTCGGGACTAGCGGAAACACCGGGGAGCTGTTTTTT
TRBV24-1,NA,NA,TRBJ2-3,CATSDLQGTSTDTQYF,TGTGCCACCAGTGATTTACAGGGCACTAGCACAGATACGCAGTATTTT
TRBV7-9,NA,NA,TRBJ1-1,CASSSSDWKAFF,TGTGCCAGCAGCTCCTCCGACTGGAAAGCTTTCTTT
TRBV4-1,NA,TRBD1,TRBJ1-4,CASSRTGANEKLFF,TGCGCCAGCAGCCGGACAGGGGCGAATGAAAAACTGTTTTTT
TRBV9,NA,NA,TRBJ2-2,CASSANTGELFF,TGTGCCAGCAGCGCAAACACCGGGGAGCTGTTTTTT
TRBV13,NA,NA,TRBJ1-2,CASSLRGINYGYTF,TGTGCCAGCAGCTTACGGGGGATTAACTATGGCTACACCTTC
TRBV30,NA,TRBD1,TRBJ1-2,CACSTGRGLSYTF,TGTGCCTGCTCCACGGGCAGGGGGTTAAGCTACACCTTC
TRBV9,few,NA,TRBJ2-1,CASSETWRGEQFF,TGTGCCAGCAGCGAGACCTGGAGGGGTGAGCAGTTCTTC
TRBV30,NA,NA,TRBJ1-2,CASSGVWHGGTGYGYTF,TGTGCCAGCTCCGGGGTATGGCACGGCGGTACAGGGTATGGCTACACCTTC
TRBV10-3,NA,NA,TRBJ1-2,CAIKGGERGYTF,TGTGCCATCAAAGGGGGTGAGAGGGGCTACACCTTC
TRBV29-1,NA,NA,TRBJ1-1,CSVGGGPPIEAFF,TGCAGCGTTGGGGGAGGACCCCCAATAGAGGCTTTCTTT
TRBV19,NA,TRBD1,TRBJ1-5,CASTAAGGGGNQPQHF,TGTGCCAGCACAGCGGCAGGGGGCGGTGGCAATCAGCCCCAGCATTTT
TRBV21-1,NA,NA,TRBJ1-5,CASSKGNMTGPLTYSNQPQHF,TGTGCCAGCAGCAAAGGGAATATGACAGGGCCCCTAACATATAGCAATCAGCCCCAGCATTTT
TRBV2,NA,NA,TRBJ1-4,CASSEFPYDRYIF,TGTGCCAGCAGTGAATTCCCTTACGACAGATATATTTTT
TRBV24-1,NA,TRBD2,TRBJ2-3,CATSGMGSGGHTDTQYF,TGTGCCACCAGTGGGATGGGGAGCGGGGGACACACAGATACGCAGTATTTT
TRBV11-2,NA,NA,TRBJ1-5,CASSLGGQVVQPQHF,TGTGCCAGCAGCTTAGGGGGGCAAGTGGTTCAGCCCCAGCATTTT
TRBV19,NA,TRBD2,TRBJ2-3,CASSILGLAQTTDTQYF,TGTGCCAGTAGTATACTCGGACTAGCCCAAACGACAGATACGCAGTATTTT
TRBV9,NA,NA,TRBJ1-2,CASSPRLTYGYTF,TGTGCCAGCAGCCCCCGACTGACCTATGGCTACACCTTC
TRBV4-1,NA,NA,TRBJ1-2,CASSQDPLGSSRAYGYTF,TGCGCCAGCAGCCAAGACCCCCTGGGGAGTTCGAGGGCCTATGGCTACACCTTC
TRBV4-1,once,NA,TRBJ1-5,CASSQDRVRNQPQHF,TGCGCCAGCAGCCAAGACAGGGTCCGGAATCAGCCCCAGCATTTT
TRBV7-9,NA,NA,TRBJ2-1,CASSLEGLVQGEEQFF,TGTGCCAGCAGCTTAGAAGGCCTAGTCCAAGGGGAAGAGCAGTTCTTC
TRBV24-1,NA,TRBD1,TRBJ2-5,CATSDSGQGETQYF,TGTGCCACCAGTGACTCCGGACAGGGAGAGACCCAGTACTTC
TRBV6-1,NA,NA,TRBJ1-2,CASSEAVRGGYGYTF,TGTGCCAGCAGTGAAGCTGTAAGGGGGGGCTATGGCTACACCTTC
TRBV18,NA,TRBD2,TRBJ2-5,CASSRGGETQYF,TGTGCCAGCTCGCGGGGGGGAGAGACCCAGTACTTC
TRBV12-3/TRBV12-4,NA,TRBD1,TRBJ1-2,CASSFGQGVGYTF,TGTGCCAGCAGTTTCGGACAGGGGGTCGGCTACACCTTC
TRBV25-1,NA,NA,TRBJ1-2,CASSEQGPYGYTF,TGTGCCAGCAGTGAACAGGGGCCGTATGGCTACACCTTC
TRBV7-9,NA,NA,TRBJ2-5,CASQIGTDETQYF,TGTGCCAGCCAGATTGGGACTGACGAGACCCAGTACTTC
TRBV24-1,NA,NA,TRBJ2-2,CATSDPGQGTGELFF,TGTGCCACCAGTGACCCTGGCCAGGGCACCGGGGAGCTGTTTTTT
TRBV5-1,NA,TRBD1,TRBJ2-3,CASIRDRGLTDTQYF,TGCGCCAGCATTAGGGACAGGGGGCTCACAGATACGCAGTATTTT
TRBV12-3/TRBV12-4,NA,NA,TRBJ1-2,CASSPGQIYGYTF,TGTGCCAGCAGCCCCGGACAGATCTATGGCTACACCTTC
TRBV6-5,once,TRBD1,TRBJ1-6,CAITDREHYNSPLHF,TGTGCCATTACCGACAGGGAACACTATAATTCACCCCTCCACTTT
TRBV4-2,NA,TRBD2,TRBJ2-1,CASSQSRGTSGYNEQFF,TGTGCCAGCAGCCAATCTAGGGGGACTAGCGGTTACAATGAGCAGTTCTTC
TRBV10-3,NA,TRBD1,TRBJ2-3,CAISGGTALPTDTQYF,TGTGCCATCAGTGGGGGGACAGCCCTACCCACAGATACGCAGTATTTT
TRBV24-1,NA,TRBD1,TRBJ2-2,CATRDRENTGELFF,TGTGCCACCAGGGACAGGGAGAACACCGGGGAGCTGTTTTTT
TRBV27,few,TRBD1,TRBJ2-1,CASSSWTGTNEQFF,TGTGCCAGCAGTTCCTGGACAGGGACCAATGAGCAGTTCTTC
TRBV19,NA,NA,TRBJ1-2,CATSFAGEANYGYTF,TGTGCCACCTCATTCGCGGGGGAAGCTAACTATGGCTACACCTTC
TRBV27,NA,NA,TRBJ1-5,CAASRTADNQPQHF,TGTGCCGCGTCTAGGACAGCTGACAATCAGCCCCAGCATTTT